This TCR beta chain was retrieved from a study of graft-versus-host responses after intestinal transplantation (dated by TCRdb to 2020 to 2022). Regarding the study in general: The transplants that recipients got were multivisceral, liver-intestinal, or isolated intestinal. The cohort enrolled about two dozen intestinal transplant recipients, one of whom was a retransplant, and a few patients without pretransplant specimens were excluded. After intestinal transplantation, graft-versus-host and host-versus-graft alloreactive T cell clones were followed in the graft, circulation and bone marrow using bulk TCR-beta CDR3 sequencing. A peak of at least 4% donor T cells among recipient peripheral blood mononuclear cells was the definition used for donor T cell macrochimerism. All recipients received anti-thymocyte globulin induction followed by maintenance tacrolimus and steroids for approximately 3 years. Samples from a few later patients were sequenced in-house on an Illumina MiSeq with MiXCR processing rather than by the commercial service. Alloreactive clones were identified by sequencing pre-transplant mixed lymphocyte reaction products and comparing these products with unstimulated pre-transplant donor and recipient T cells.

V and J lose 6 bases and 0 bases, and a span of 3 bases separates them. Including the terminal cysteine and phenylalanine, the CDR3 comprises 12 residues. Of all the DNA, just the CDR3 is kept, 36 bases in frame from base 1. CDR1 and CDR2, looked up from the germline V gene, are MNHEY and SVGAGI. The library was obtained by the immunoSEQ multiplex PCR assay. In most patients, genomic DNA was isolated using the Qiagen DNeasy Blood and Tissue Kit and sent frozen to Adaptive Biotechnologies for TCR sequencing. For most patients, genomic DNA was subjected to high-throughput TCR-beta CDR3 sequencing by Adaptive Biotechnologies. The paper's data handling went like this. TCR sequencing data were retrieved from Adaptive's ImmunoSEQ software for about 17 patients, whereas three other patients were processed with MiXCR and VDJtools. To correct CD4 versus CD8 sorting errors, sequences present in both subsets at a frequency ratio below 5:1 were removed. Because the origin of CDR3 nucleotide sequences shared between donor and recipient could not be assigned, those sequences were removed. To count as alloreactive, a clone needed at least 2-fold expansion over unstimulated cells and a minimum CFSE-low frequency of 0.002% (template counts) or 0.001% (read counts). Mappable clones were those detected in sequenced pre-transplant spleen, lymph node, or MLR CFSE-low populations of the donor or recipient. Cumulative frequency of alloreactive clones was calculated as a percentage of all sequences weighted by copy number. Here the immuneACCESS table is served through TCRdb, limited to in-frame sequences with V and J called. Missing clones are a known gap in these copies; in checked studies unresolved V genes cover under half, and the rest lacks a known reason. The V and J calls and clone size were taken over from that table, and D and trimming were inferred from the DNA. Within this sample are 150,000 or so clones, with roughly 91% of them counted one time only. The leading ten clones occupy 0.19% of the sample.

On the study overall, not on this receptor specifically: Conclusions were limited by the relatively low number and heterogeneity of intestinal transplant patients. Peak levels of circulating GvH clones were associated with declines in HvG clones early after transplant. High GvH to HvG T cell clonal ratios were observed in the allografts of patients with donor T cell macrochimerism. GvH clones were found in recipient bone marrow, and some of the GvH clones appeared earlier in ileal mucosa or blood, which is consistent with an intestinal mucosal origin.

Remarks on this clone: Its antigen target is currently unknown. It has no much larger one-base neighbor in the sample; base qualities were not kept.

Explained via the paper, the time point label denotes: cells obtained before transplantation from donor or recipient. CD3+CD4+ and CD3+CD8+ populations were FACS-sorted from unstimulated pre-transplant donor and recipient cells taken from spleen or lymph nodes. The TCR originated in a human donor who received an intestinal transplant. In this chain, TRBV6-5 is recombined with TRBJ1-3; no confident D gene assignment can be made. The sample consisted of unstimulated CD4+ T cells sorted from spleen or lymph node cells, taken before intestinal transplant. The CDR3 reads as follows: CASRGSGNTIYF. The DNA reads TGTGCCAGCAGAGGCTCTGGAAACACCATATATTTT.